Shown below are 32 T cell receptor beta chains from a single sample sequenced in a study of cytomegalovirus exposure and HLA in healthy donors. Vbeta (60) and Jbeta (13) primers were used in the PCR. TCRdb's table, derived via immunoSEQ multiplex PCR, lists solely in-frame clones and lacks some. The table records 150,000 to 200,000 clones, approximately 84% of them present only once. Sequenced: PBMCs. These TCRs come from a male donor in good health and CMV-seropositive.

V is TRBV7-9 and J is TRBJ1-2; D not resolved. V was trimmed by 1 base and J by 2 bases, leaving 5 bases between them. CDR3 length: 13 residues. Germline V gene data show CDR1 as SEHNR and CDR2 as FQNEAQ (reference sequence). The CDR3 spells CASSLDGNYGYTF. The CDR3 coding sequence is TGTGCCAGCAGCTTAGATGGCAACTATGGCTACACCTTC.

Concerning this clone: This sample includes further DNA sequences coding for the same CDR3. The rearrangement uses TRBV6-5 and TRBJ1-2, with a tentative D call TRBD1 (5 bases). The CDR3 extends over 13 amino acids. Germline loops: CDR1 MNHEY, CDR2 SVGAGI. Trimming pared 4 bases from V and 8 bases from J, leaving 14 bases between. CDR3 bases: TGTGCCAGCAGTTTAACAGGAGTATACGGCTACACCTTC. Protein: CASSLTGVYGYTF.

The chain recombines TRBV27 with TRBJ2-7; 7 bases are shared with TRBD2. There are 14 residues in the CDR3. J gave up 0 bases and V 4 bases, and 3 bases lay outside the gene matches. CDR1 MNHEY and CDR2 SMNVEV come from the germline V gene (reference sequence). The CDR3 DNA sequence: TGTGCCAGCAGTTCTAGCGGCCACTCCTACGAGCAGTACTTC. Its translation is CASSSSGHSYEQYF.

V gene TRBV15 combines with J gene TRBJ1-2, with D possibly being TRBD1 (6 bases). The CDR3 runs to 15 residues. Germline CDR1 and CDR2: LNHNV and YYDKDF (reference sequence). Trimming took off 0 bases at V and 4 bases at J, with 12 bases between the two ends. The CDR3 reads CATSRETRGSYGYTF. In DNA, the CDR3 is TGTGCCACCAGCAGAGAGACCAGGGGCTCCTATGGCTACACCTTC.

V and J are TRBV6-5 and TRBJ1-2; 7 bases align to TRBD1. The V gene end was trimmed by 7 bases and the J gene end by 4 bases; junction bases not matched to a gene: 9. The length of the CDR3 is 14 residues. Germline CDR1 and CDR2: MNHEY and SVGAGI. CDR3 nucleotide sequence: TGTGCCAGCACTAGGGACAGTACCTTCTATGGCTACACCTTC. This codes for CASTRDSTFYGYTF.

The chain combines TRBV7-2 with TRBJ2-3, with TRBD2 matching over 11 bases. The CDR3 totals 16 residues. J gave up 6 bases and V 5 bases, and 10 bases lay outside the gene matches. The germline V gene encodes CDR1 SGHTA and CDR2 FQGNSA. The CDR3 sequence: CASSPTTSGAPDTQYF. CDR3 nucleotide sequence: TGTGCCAGCAGCCCGACGACTAGCGGGGCCCCGGATACGCAGTATTTT. Based on the CDR3 plus reference TRBV7-2 and TRBJ2-3, the full variable domain is GAGVSQSPSNKVTEKGKDVELRCDPISGHTALYWYRQSLGQGLEFLIYFQGNSAPDKSGLPSDRFSAERTGGSVSTLTIQRTQQEDSAVYLCASSPTTSGAPDTQYFGPGTRLTVL.

The rearrangement joins TRBV15 to TRBJ2-1; 10 nucleotides agree with TRBD2. This CDR3 contains 14 residues. J gave up 8 bases and V 6 bases, and 7 bases lay outside the gene matches. Germline loops: CDR1 LNHNV, CDR2 YYDKDF (reference sequence). CDR3 nucleotides: TGTGCCACCAGGACTAGCGGGCCCCCGGATGAGCAGTTCTTC. This codes for CATRTSGPPDEQFF.

The V call is TRBV7-9, the J call TRBJ2-4, with 10 bases identical to TRBD2. The CDR3 consists of 19 residues. The junction had 12 bases not matched to a gene; V was cut back by 4 bases and J by 0 bases. Germline CDR1 and CDR2: SEHNR and FQNEAQ (reference sequence). The CDR3 DNA follows: TGTGCCAGCAGCTCCCTACTAGCGGGATCATTACTAGCCAAAAACATTCAGTACTTC. It is translated as CASSSLLAGSLLAKNIQYF.

This rearrangement joins TRBV5-6 to TRBJ2-5; D is unresolved. From germline, CDR1 is SGHDT and CDR2 YYEEEE. The length of the CDR3 is 13 residues. V shed 0 bases and J shed 5 bases, with 8 bases lying between them. The DNA for the CDR3 is TGTGCCAGCAGCTTGGTCTCGAGGGAGACCCAGTACTTC. It yields the protein CASSLVSRETQYF.

The rearrangement joins TRBV6-6 to TRBJ2-3, with 7 bases lining up with TRBD1. Germline lookup yields CDR1 MNHNY and CDR2 SVGAGI (reference sequence). The CDR3 is made up of 16 amino acids. The ends lost 0 bases at V and 2 bases at J; junction bases unmatched: 5. CDR3 protein: CASSYSMGQPTDTQYF. The CDR3 DNA reads as TGTGCCAGCAGTTACTCTATGGGACAGCCCACAGATACGCAGTATTTT.

The chain combines TRBV10-3 with TRBJ2-2; the D call may be TRBD1 or TRBD2 (7 bases each). This CDR3 region has 12 residues. The germline gives CDR1 ENHRY, CDR2 SYGVKD. Trimming took off 10 bases at V and 7 bases at J, with 13 bases between the two ends. DNA for the CDR3: TGTGCCACCAGGGGGGGTAGCGGGGAGCTGTTTTTT. It is translated as CATRGGSGELFF.

The chain employs TRBV6-1 and TRBJ1-5; TRBD1 is a possible D gene (5 bases). This CDR3 is 15 amino acids long. Trimming pared 1 base from V and 3 bases from J, leaving 10 bases between. Germline-derived CDR1 and CDR2 are MNHNS and SASEGT. The CDR3 region is CASSEGQSLNQPQHF. The CDR3 DNA is TGTGCCAGCAGTGAAGGACAGTCCCTCAATCAGCCCCAGCATTTT.

This clone has just one count. Other DNA sequences of this sample code for an identical CDR3. The chain combines TRBV25-1 with TRBJ1-2; D gene unclear. CDR3 length: 13 amino acids. Germline V CDR1 and CDR2: MGHDK, SYGVNS. Trimming took off 8 bases at V and 5 bases at J, with 15 bases between the two ends. In nucleotides, the CDR3 is TGTGCCAGCCTCGATGGGCTATCGTATGGCTACACCTTC. Its protein product is CASLDGLSYGYTF.

This sequence joins TRBV30 and TRBJ1-5; 11 bases are a match to TRBD1. V lost 5 bases to trimming and J lost 4 bases; unmatched junction nucleotides: 4. The germline CDR1 and CDR2 sequences are GTSNPN and SVGIG (reference sequence). CDR3 length equals 14 residues. The CDR3 reads CAWGTGGWNQPQHF. In nucleotides, the CDR3 is TGTGCCTGGGGGACAGGGGGATGGAATCAGCCCCAGCATTTT.

This clone was picked up one time. The V call is TRBV15, the J call TRBJ1-2; D is undetermined. CDR3 size: 13 residues. The germline V and J ends were trimmed by 5 bases and 6 bases, with 13 bases remaining between them. The germline CDR1 and CDR2 sequences are LNHNV and YYDKDF (reference sequence). The CDR3 sequence is CATSREVANGYTF. The CDR3 DNA is TGTGCCACCAGCCGGGAAGTCGCGAATGGCTACACCTTC.

V gene TRBV11-3 combines with J gene TRBJ2-7; unclear D gene. Trimming cost V 2 bases and J 6 bases, with 5 bases left between them. The CDR3 is 11 amino acids. The germline CDR1 and CDR2 sequences are SGHNT and YENEEA. CDR3 bases: TGTGCCAGCAGCTTAAAGAGCGAGCAGTACTTC. Translated: CASSLKSEQYF.

The chain employs TRBV19 and TRBJ2-2; perhaps TRBD2 as D (6 bases). This CDR3 spans 14 amino acids. The germline V gene encodes CDR1 LNHDA and CDR2 SQIVND (reference sequence). V was shortened by 1 base and J by 6 bases, with 9 bases between the two germline ends. CDR3 sequence (DNA): TGTGCCAGTAGTATAGCCCCGGGAGCCGGGGAGCTGTTTTTT. Amino acid sequence: CASSIAPGAGELFF.

This chain links TRBV9 with TRBJ2-5; 10 bases are a match to TRBD2. TRBJ2-7 explains the end of the DNA better; the J call may be wrong. CDR1 and CDR2 from the germline V gene are SGDLS and YYNGEE. The CDR3 is 16 residues long. The CDR3 region has the DNA TGTGCCAGCAGCGTAGGACTACTAGCGGGACCCTACGAGCAGTACTTC. The encoded protein is CASSVGLLAGPYEQYF.

This rearrangement joins TRBV21-1 to TRBJ1-2; the table assigns TRBD1, which was not confirmed against the DNA. TRBV21-1 is recorded as a pseudogene. The CDR3 has 15 amino acids. CDR3 sequence: CASSKTPGFLYGYTF. The CDR3 region has the DNA TGTGCCAGCAGCAAAACTCCAGGGTTCCTCTATGGCTACACCTTC.

This chain links TRBV7-2 with TRBJ2-1; 7 nucleotides agree with TRBD2. The CDR3 has 18 amino acids. Germline CDR1 SGHTA, CDR2 FQGNSA. After removal of 1 base from V and 4 bases from J, the junction contained 13 bases not matched to a gene. CDR3 amino acids: CASSLGGRAWGRYNEQFF. The CDR3, as DNA: TGTGCCAGCAGCTTAGGTGGGAGGGCATGGGGTCGTTACAATGAGCAGTTCTTC. Based on the CDR3 plus reference TRBV7-2 and TRBJ2-1, the full variable domain is GAGVSQSPSNKVTEKGKDVELRCDPISGHTALYWYRQSLGQGLEFLIYFQGNSAPDKSGLPSDRFSAERTGGSVSTLTIQRTQQEDSAVYLCASSLGGRAWGRYNEQFFGPGTRLTVL.

The count of this clone is one. The gene calls are TRBV5-6 and TRBJ2-7; 7 bases fit TRBD1. Looked up from germline, CDR1 is SGHDT and CDR2 is YYEEEE. CDR3 length equals 12 residues. J lost 11 bases, V lost 3 bases, and 8 bases had no gene match. CDR3 coding DNA: TGTGCCAGCAGCTCCGACAGGGATTTGGAGTACTTC. Its protein is CASSSDRDLEYF.

The chain combines TRBV28 with TRBJ1-6; perhaps TRBD1 as D (5 bases). CDR3 length: 16 amino acids. The germline V and J ends were trimmed by 7 bases and 10 bases, with 23 bases remaining between them. Germline V gene lookup returns CDR1 MDHEN and CDR2 SYDVKM. The CDR3 loop is CASTPWQLLRGSPLHF. CDR3 bases: TGTGCCAGCACCCCTTGGCAGCTTCTAAGGGGCTCACCCCTCCACTTT.

The chain recombines TRBV7-9 with TRBJ2-7; D is ambiguous. CDR1 is SEHNR and CDR2 is FQNEAQ in the germline V gene (reference sequence). V lost 5 bases, J lost 7 bases, and 9 bases lay in between. The CDR3 runs to 11 residues. The CDR3 nucleotides are TGTGCCAGCAGCCCATCGCGGGAGCAGTACTTC. Translating gives CASSPSREQYF.

This chain uses TRBV7-9 with TRBJ2-1; D is possibly TRBD2 (6 bases). The CDR3 totals 17 residues. Germline V CDR1 and CDR2: SEHNR, FQNEAQ (reference sequence). The germline V and J ends were trimmed by 4 bases and 8 bases, with 24 bases remaining between them. For the CDR3, the DNA is TGTGCCAGCAGCTCCCCTAGAAAATACGGGAGTCTGGATGAGCAGTTCTTC. Translation: CASSSPRKYGSLDEQFF.

V usage is TRBV7-9 and J usage is TRBJ2-5; the match to TRBD1 covers 8 bases. The V gene end was trimmed by 4 bases and the J gene end by 11 bases; junction bases not matched to a gene: 12. This CDR3 contains 14 residues. Germline CDR1 reads SEHNR; CDR2 reads FQNEAQ (reference sequence). The CDR3 coding sequence is TGTGCCAGCAGCTCCCGGACAGGGTCGAGAGAGCAGTACTTC. Amino acid sequence: CASSSRTGSREQYF.

The J gene is TRBJ1-1, the V gene TRBV2; 7 bases match TRBD1. From germline, CDR1 is SNHLY and CDR2 FYNNEI. Trimming at V came to 6 bases and at J to 5 bases, leaving 12 bases not matched to a gene. The CDR3 totals 15 residues. CDR3 in DNA: TGTGCCAGCAGCCTCCTCGCGACAGGGTCGACTGAAGCTTTCTTT. Translation: CASSLLATGSTEAFF.

The chain has TRBV2 and TRBJ2-5; D remains ambiguous. Germline V gives CDR1 SNHLY, CDR2 FYNNEI. Trimming stripped 6 bases from V and 4 bases from J, with 15 bases between. The CDR3 consists of 14 residues. The CDR3, as DNA: TGTGCCAGCAGCCAGCGCGGAGTTTTAGAGACCCAGTACTTC. Amino acid sequence: CASSQRGVLETQYF.

This clone has only a few counts. The CDR3 DNA sequence: TGTGCCAGCAGCTTGGGGGTCGGGTTAGCGGGAGCCTACAATGAGCAGTTCTTC. Amino acid sequence: CASSLGVGLAGAYNEQFF. The chain recombines TRBV5-4 with TRBJ2-1, with 9 bases matching TRBD2. CDR3 length: 18 amino acids. Looked up from germline, CDR1 is SGHNT and CDR2 is YYREEE (reference sequence). The J segment lost 2 bases and the V segment lost 0 bases, leaving 9 bases of the junction unmatched.

The chain joins TRBV5-4 to TRBJ1-1; D is perhaps TRBD1 (6 bases). CDR3 size: 14 residues. CDR1 and CDR2 (germline): SGHNT, YYREEE (reference sequence). V lost 1 base, J lost 6 bases, and 13 bases lay in between. The CDR3 here is CASSLYGGLAEAFF. In DNA, the CDR3 is TGTGCCAGCAGCTTGTACGGGGGGCTCGCTGAAGCTTTCTTT.

This chain connects TRBV5-1 to TRBJ1-4, with TRBD1 matching 9 bases. Looked up from germline, CDR1 is SGHRS and CDR2 is YFSETQ. The V segment lost 7 bases and the J segment 6 bases; nucleotides outside the gene matches: 10. The CDR3 spans 15 residues. CDR3: CASRPPGTGHEKLFF. The DNA of the CDR3 is TGCGCCAGCCGACCTCCAGGGACAGGGCATGAAAAACTGTTTTTT.

This chain uses TRBV28 with TRBJ1-5; 8 bases map to TRBD1. CDR3 size: 14 residues. V lost 7 bases, J lost 7 bases, and 9 bases stayed unmatched. Germline V lookup: CDR1 MDHEN, CDR2 SYDVKM. CDR3: CASTRTGGGQPQHF. In nucleotides, the CDR3 is TGTGCCAGCACCCGAACAGGGGGTGGGCAGCCCCAGCATTTT.

This clone was observed a handful of times. This rearrangement joins TRBV7-2 to TRBJ2-2; 15 bases align to TRBD2. CDR3 length equals 17 residues. V dropped 3 bases and J dropped 6; count of bases not matched to a gene: 5. CDR1 SGHTA and CDR2 FQGNSA come from the germline V gene. CDR3 in amino acids: CASSFGTSGRKAGELFF. The CDR3 nucleotides are TGTGCCAGCAGCTTTGGGACTAGCGGGAGGAAGGCCGGGGAGCTGTTTTTT.